This T cell receptor beta chain came from a study of CD8 T cells in Susac syndrome. V trimming: 1 base; J trimming: 5 bases; junction bases outside the gene matches: 7. The CDR3 spans 16 residues. In the multiple sclerosis control group, patients were treatment-naive and had stable or active relapsing-remitting disease. Negative magnetic isolation gave CD8+ and CD4+ cells; FACS enriched CD8+ TEMRA. RNA amounts of roughly 0.45 to 1 ug underwent reverse transcription with random hexamers. Across 54 Vbeta and 13 Jbeta, immunoSEQ multiplex PCR amplified TCR beta CDR3. TCRdb ran MiXCR on the immunoSEQ multiplex PCR reads and lists one entry per CDR3 protein. The sample holds approximately 300,000 distinct CDR3 sequences, 75% to 90% seen once.

This TCR derives from a human donor with multiple sclerosis. The genes are TRBV12-3 or TRBV12-4 and TRBJ2-5; 10 bases are shared with TRBD2. The sample consisted of CD8+ T cells from PBMCs. CDR3 residues: CASSLVSLAGEETQYF. The DNA for the CDR3 is TGTGCCAGCAGTTTAGTGTCGCTAGCGGGAGAGGAGACCCAGTACTTC.